This section outlines one T cell receptor (beta chain) sequence together with its context. The antigen is undetermined. The data were obtained in a study of monozygotic twins with inflammatory bowel disease. Per germline, CDR1 SGHAT and CDR2 FQNNGV. This CDR3 region has 17 residues. cDNA was produced in eight separate reactions per sample. Researchers used template switching to add UMIs featuring a 6-nucleotide sample barcode. From its re-call of the 5' RACE reads, TCRdb lists each CDR3 protein once, without DNA. The repertoire table contains 95,000 to 110,000 distinct CDR3 sequences. Study-wide points: Variability may have been added to patient repertoires by differing immunosuppressive treatments.

J is TRBJ2-3 and V is TRBV11-2; without DNA, the TCRdb call of TRBD2 cannot be checked. The clonotype was recovered from a human donor with ulcerative colitis or Crohn's disease, or a healthy co-twin of an affected twin (not recorded which). Sequenced: blood. The CDR3 here is CASSQGRLAGASDTQYF.